Included here is one TCR beta chain sequence, with context. Method: immunoSEQ multiplex PCR; TCRdb's copy keeps in-frame clones and lacks some. Of roughly 68,000 clones in the sample, 93% were seen once. CD4+ T cells from unexposed donors were obtained before the COVID-19 pandemic (2011-2018). The data were taken from a study of CD4 T cells in relation to SARS-CoV-2 and coronaviruses. This CDR3 is 12 amino acids long. The V end was cut by 5 bases, the J end by 7 bases, with 8 bases between. Germline values: CDR1 LNHDA, CDR2 SQIVND (reference sequence). The TCR sequence derives from a human donor in good health. This chain connects TRBV19 to TRBJ2-2; D might be TRBD2 (5 bases). Sequenced: naive CD4+ T cells from PBMCs. Specified subset: naive CD4+ T cells isolated by negative enrichment. CDR3: CASSLSVGELFF. The CDR3 DNA reads TGTGCCAGTAGTCTTAGCGTCGGGGAGCTGTTTTTT.